One sample yielded the 26 T cell receptor beta chains listed below, sequenced in a study of Graves' ophthalmopathy and Graves' hyperthyroidism. TCR beta CDR3 amplification used RNA transcripts. RT-PCR with HTBI primers came first, then second-round multiplex PCR. TCRdb used MiXCR to reprocess the multiplex PCR reads, holding one entry per CDR3 protein. In the table there are under 200,000 distinct CDR3 sequences, 30% to 45% of which are singletons. Sequencing was performed on peripheral blood. The receptor source for this set is a middle-aged woman with Graves' ophthalmopathy.

Only a few counts were recorded for this clonotype. The V and J genes are TRBV12-3 or TRBV12-4 and TRBJ1-1, with a possible D match to TRBD1 (5 bases). The CDR3 has 17 residues. V was shortened by 7 bases and J by 0 bases, with 21 bases between the two germline ends. The CDR3 DNA follows: TGTGCCAGCACCCGCTTGGGAATAGGGGCCTTGAACACTGAAGCTTTCTTT. Translated: CASTRLGIGALNTEAFF.

At least ten counts were recorded for this clonotype. The CDR3 loop is CASRGGAGGELFF. In DNA form, the CDR3 reads TGTGCCAGCAGGGGGGGGGCCGGTGGGGAGCTGTTTTTT. The genes are TRBV7-2 and TRBJ2-2, with TRBD2 as a possible D gene (7 bases). The CDR3 contains 13 residues. Per the germline V gene, CDR1 is SGHTA and CDR2 is FQGNSA. V was cut by 6 bases and J by 8 bases, with 13 bases left in between.

This clonotype was found many times. The chain is built from TRBV28 and TRBJ2-7; D ambiguous. Between the trimmed V and J ends, which lost 1 base and 2 bases, there was a span of 9 bases. Germline CDR1 and CDR2: MDHEN and SYDVKM. The CDR3 contains 14 residues. The CDR3 DNA is TGTGCCAGCAGTTTATTCCGTGGCACCTACGAGCAGTACTTC. Protein: CASSLFRGTYEQYF. The variable domain in full, completed from reference TRBV28 and TRBJ2-7, reads DVKVTQSSRYLVKRTGEKVFLECVQDMDHENMFWYRQDPGLGLRLIYFSYDVKMKEKGDIPEGYSVSREKKERFSLILESASTNQTSMYLCASSLFRGTYEQYFGPGTRLTVT.

This clonotype was picked up many times. V and J are TRBV20-1 and TRBJ1-2; D ambiguous. Germline CDR1 is DFQATT and CDR2 is SNEGSKA (reference sequence). CDR3 length: 19 amino acids. The V end was cut by 0 bases, the J end by 0 bases, with 23 bases between. The CDR3 DNA is TGCAGTGCTAGAGAACATTTAGTCCCCACCCCTCTAGCTAACTATGGCTACACCTTC. This codes for CSAREHLVPTPLANYGYTF.

This clonotype was observed many times. The chain uses TRBV11-2 and TRBJ2-7; maybe TRBD2 (7 bases). V lost 5 bases to trimming and J lost 4 bases, with 18 bases between them. Germline V gene data show CDR1 as SGHAT and CDR2 as FQNNGV. The CDR3 loop spans 15 amino acids. DNA for the CDR3: TGTGCCAGCAGCCCATTAGGCGGGGGCCTATACGAGCAGTACTTC. It translates to CASSPLGGGLYEQYF.

The chain has TRBV12-3 or TRBV12-4 and TRBJ1-6, with TRBD1 as a possible D gene (5 bases). The CDR3 spans 16 residues. Trimming left V 4 bases short and J 10 bases short, with 20 bases between. In nucleotides, the CDR3 is TGTGCCAGCAGTTCAAGAACCGGACAACACGGCTCACCCCTCCACTTT. Translated: CASSSRTGQHGSPLHF.

In this sample, this clonotype turned up many times. The chain has TRBV28 and TRBJ2-2; 8 bases map to TRBD2. This CDR3 has 15 amino acids. CDR1 and CDR2 from the germline V gene are MDHEN and SYDVKM. J lost 6 bases, V lost 4 bases, and 7 bases had no gene match. Written as DNA, the CDR3 is TGTGCCAGCAGTTCAGGACTAGCTATCGCCGGGGAGCTGTTTTTT. Protein sequence: CASSSGLAIAGELFF. The whole variable domain, filled in from reference TRBV28 and TRBJ2-2, reads DVKVTQSSRYLVKRTGEKVFLECVQDMDHENMFWYRQDPGLGLRLIYFSYDVKMKEKGDIPEGYSVSREKKERFSLILESASTNQTSMYLCASSSGLAIAGELFFGEGSRLTVL.

The table lists this clonotype with many counts. CDR3 bases: TGTGCCAGTAGAACTGGAGGGTTTAGCAATCAGCCCCAGCATTTT. Protein product: CASRTGGFSNQPQHF. This rearrangement joins TRBV19 to TRBJ1-5, with D unresolved. This CDR3 contains 15 residues. Germline V gene data show CDR1 as LNHDA and CDR2 as SQIVND (reference sequence). The V end was cut by 6 bases, the J end by 0 bases, with 12 bases between.

This clonotype was seen a handful of times. The CDR3 DNA follows: TGTGCCAGCAGCCAACTACAGGTTTTCCTGTCACCCCTCCACTTT. The encoded protein is CASSQLQVFLSPLHF. The rearrangement joins TRBV7-2 to TRBJ1-6; TRBD1 is a possible D gene (5 bases). With 5 bases removed from V and 10 bases from J, the gap between germline ends came to 18 bases. This CDR3 is built from 15 residues. Germline loops: CDR1 SGHTA, CDR2 FQGNSA.

The chain joins TRBV12-3 or TRBV12-4 to TRBJ2-2, with unresolved D. V lost 5 bases, J lost 0 bases, and 16 bases lay in between. The CDR3 is 17 amino acids. Written as DNA, the CDR3 is TGTGCCAGCAGTACCCAGAGACGACGGTCGAACACCGGGGAGCTGTTTTTT. Amino acid sequence: CASSTQRRRSNTGELFF.

This clonotype appeared many times. CDR3 protein: CSADLGLAAGEQYF. The CDR3 DNA sequence: TGCAGTGCTGACCTCGGACTAGCGGCGGGGGAGCAGTACTTC. The rearrangement joins TRBV20-1 to TRBJ2-7, with 10 bases identical to TRBD2. Losses at the gene ends were 5 bases for V and 7 bases for J; bases not matched to a gene: 11. CDR3 length equals 14 residues. From germline, CDR1 is DFQATT and CDR2 SNEGSKA (reference sequence).

V gene TRBV12-3 or TRBV12-4 combines with J gene TRBJ2-5; 7 nucleotides match TRBD2. With V trimmed by 4 bases and J by 6 bases, 8 bases remained unmatched. The CDR3 runs to 14 residues. The CDR3 DNA reads TGTGCCAGCAGTTACTTGGGAGCGGGAAAGACCCAGTACTTC. It is translated as CASSYLGAGKTQYF.

The chain uses TRBV3-1 and TRBJ2-2; TRBD2 matches 8 bases. Germline CDR1 and CDR2: LGHDT and YNNKEL (reference sequence). The CDR3 covers 16 residues. V shed 2 bases, J shed 0 bases, and the junction held 2 bases outside the gene matches. DNA for the CDR3: TGTGCCAGCAGCCAACTACTAGCGGCGAACACCGGGGAGCTGTTTTTT. Encoded protein: CASSQLLAANTGELFF.

The V call is TRBV28, the J call TRBJ1-5, with D perhaps matching TRBD1 (6 bases). Trimming shortened V by 2 bases and J by 5 bases, and 13 bases separated the two germline ends. The CDR3 is made up of 15 amino acids. Germline V gene sequence: CDR1 MDHEN, CDR2 SYDVKM. Written as DNA, the CDR3 is TGTGCCAGCAGTTTAATTTGGGAGGGGGATCAGCCCCAGCATTTT. Amino acids: CASSLIWEGDQPQHF.

The chain links TRBV2 to TRBJ2-7; TRBD1 matches at 7 bases. The CDR3 loop spans 15 amino acids. The trim removed 5 bases at V and 2 bases at J, leaving 9 bases unmatched. Germline V gives CDR1 SNHLY, CDR2 FYNNEI. CDR3 nucleotide sequence: TGTGCCAGCAGTAACCCGAACAGGGGAACCTACGAGCAGTACTTC. Translation gives CASSNPNRGTYEQYF.

This clonotype was observed many times. The CDR3 loop is CASSISTGQETQYF. The CDR3 nucleotides read TGTGCCAGCAGCATCTCGACAGGGCAAGAGACCCAGTACTTC. J is TRBJ2-5 and V is TRBV7-9; 7 bases line up with TRBD1. This CDR3 has 14 amino acids. CDR1 and CDR2 from the germline V gene are SEHNR and FQNEAQ (reference sequence). V trimming: 5 bases; J trimming: 2 bases; junction bases outside the gene matches: 5. The entire variable domain, with the rest obtained from reference TRBV7-9 and TRBJ2-5, is as follows: DTGVSQNPRHKITKRGQNVTFRCDPISEHNRLYWYRQTLGQGPEFLTYFQNEAQLEKSRLLSDRFSAERPKGSFSTLEIQRTEQGDSAMYLCASSISTGQETQYFGPGTRLLVL.

This clonotype has ten or more counts. The genes are TRBV29-1 and TRBJ1-2; D call uncertain. CDR1 is SQVTM, CDR2 ANQGSEA, per germline. The V and J ends lost 4 bases and 0 bases respectively, with 6 bases between them. The CDR3 totals 12 residues. CDR3 loop: CSVVGSNYGYTF. The DNA for the CDR3 is TGCAGCGTTGTGGGGTCTAACTATGGCTACACCTTC.

The chain uses TRBV6-2 or TRBV6-3 and TRBJ1-2, with D perhaps matching TRBD1 (5 bases). CDR3 size: 15 residues. The germline CDR1 and CDR2 sequences are MNHEY and SVGEGT. V shed 6 bases and J shed 4 bases, with 18 bases lying between them. CDR3: CASSLGHPNPYGYTF. The CDR3 DNA reads as TGTGCCAGCAGCCTCGGACACCCGAATCCCTATGGCTACACCTTC.

There are many counts of this clonotype. The chain uses TRBV19 and TRBJ2-2; D is unclear. The ends were cut back, 3 bases at V and 3 bases at J, with 11 bases in the middle. Germline CDR1 and CDR2: LNHDA and SQIVND (reference sequence). The CDR3 loop spans 15 amino acids. The DNA of the CDR3 is TGTGCCAGTAGTATCGGTACAGCCTACACCGGGGAGCTGTTTTTT. Amino acid sequence: CASSIGTAYTGELFF.

This clonotype showed up many times. The chain combines TRBV6-1 with TRBJ1-5, with no clear D. The germline gives CDR1 MNHNS, CDR2 SASEGT. The CDR3 is 12 residues long. V lost 8 bases, J lost 5 bases, and 10 bases lay in between. The CDR3 reads CASERLYQPQHF. For the CDR3, the DNA is TGTGCCAGCGAACGGTTGTATCAGCCCCAGCATTTT.

This clonotype was observed many times. The V gene is TRBV10-3, the J gene TRBJ1-5; D uncertain. The germline CDR1 and CDR2 sequences are ENHRY and SYGVKD. The V end lost 2 bases, the J end lost 4 bases, and 9 bases lay between the germline ends. The CDR3 is made up of 14 amino acids. Written as DNA, the CDR3 is TGTGCCATCAGTGAGGATACGGGTAATCAGCCCCAGCATTTT. This sequence encodes CAISEDTGNQPQHF.

The V call is TRBV6-1, the J call TRBJ1-5; D unresolved. The CDR3 has 15 amino acids. Trimming cost V 6 bases and J 3 bases, with 15 bases left between them. CDR1 is MNHNS and CDR2 is SASEGT in the germline V gene. As DNA, the CDR3 is TGTGCCAGCAGGATTGGTCGGGCCAACAATCAGCCCCAGCATTTT. Encoded protein: CASRIGRANNQPQHF.

This clonotype was counted many times. This chain joins TRBV10-3 and TRBJ2-7; 9 bases fit TRBD1. Trimming removed 10 bases from V and 0 bases from J; junction bases left unmatched: 7. Germline V gene sequence: CDR1 ENHRY, CDR2 SYGVKD. The CDR3 is 14 residues long. In nucleotides, the CDR3 is TGTGCCACTCGGGGGACAGGGAGCTCCTACGAGCAGTACTTC. It translates to CATRGTGSSYEQYF.

V is TRBV12-3 or TRBV12-4 and J is TRBJ2-7; possible D gene TRBD1, 7 bases. CDR3 length equals 12 residues. With 5 bases removed from V and 6 bases from J, the gap between germline ends came to 11 bases. The CDR3 region has the DNA TGTGCCAGCAGTCCCCAGGGGGGCGAGCAGTACTTC. Protein product: CASSPQGGEQYF.

This chain connects TRBV30 to TRBJ1-2; unclear D gene. CDR3 length: 13 amino acids. Trimming took off 2 bases at V and 4 bases at J, with 11 bases between the two ends. The germline CDR1 and CDR2 sequences are GTSNPN and SVGIG (reference sequence). The CDR3 loop reads CAWSQQTLYGYTF. The CDR3 nucleotides read TGTGCCTGGAGTCAACAGACGCTCTATGGCTACACCTTC.

This clonotype was seen repeatedly, ten times or more. CDR3 coding DNA: TGTGCCAGCAGTCCCAACAGTGACATTCAGTACTTC. It codes for CASSPNSDIQYF. The chain couples TRBV6-2 or TRBV6-3 to TRBJ2-4; unclear D gene. The CDR3 is 12 amino acids. V was clipped by 5 bases and J by 8 bases, with 10 bases between them. The germline V gene has CDR1 MNHEY and CDR2 SVGEGT.